These T cell receptor beta chains were read from a single sample in a study of blood T cells in healthy people across ages. TCRdb analysed the 5' RACE reads with MiXCR anew, one entry per CDR3 protein. Counted here are hundreds of thousands of distinct CDR3 sequences, roughly three fifths occurring once; the ten biggest clones make up roughly 24%. The sequencing sample was made of blood. The receptors originated from a man aged 35-49 years in good health. Each CDR3 is given with its conserved first and last residue. Fields, in order: CDR3 protein, CDR3 DNA, D gene, J gene, V gene, clone size. The D gene is left open where the match is weak. Not all rows give a size; the values are once, few, many and, for expanded clones, a class.

CASSWDTGTDTQYF TGTGCCAGCAGTTGGGACACCGGCACAGATACGCAGTATTTT NA TRBJ2-3 TRBV6-2/TRBV6-3 few
CASSELRGTNQPQHF TGTGCCAGCAGTGAACTCCGGGGCACTAATCAGCCCCAGCATTTT NA TRBJ1-5 TRBV2 NA
CASSSSGLPTDTQYF TGTGCCAGCAGCTCGAGCGGACTACCAACAGATACGCAGTATTTT NA TRBJ2-3 TRBV5-5 NA
CASSLEGTAYEQYF TGTGCCAGCAGCTTAGAGGGCACTGCCTACGAGCAGTACTTC NA TRBJ2-7 TRBV7-9 few
CASSLGLGRQGDTDTQYF TGTGCCAGCAGCTTGGGCTTGGGGCGACAGGGCGACACAGATACGCAGTATTTT TRBD1 TRBJ2-3 TRBV7-3 NA
CATSDPLATNTGELFF TGTGCCACCAGTGATCCCCTAGCGACCAACACCGGGGAGCTGTTTTTT NA TRBJ2-2 TRBV24-1 NA
CASSRAGAVTQETQYF TGTGCCAGCTCTAGGGCAGGGGCGGTAACGCAAGAGACCCAGTACTTC NA TRBJ2-5 TRBV18 few
CSVPTLSSGLLENEQFF TGCAGCGTCCCTACTTTATCTAGCGGGCTTCTTGAGAATGAGCAGTTCTTC TRBD2 TRBJ2-1 TRBV29-1 NA
CASSLVAPDTQYF TGTGCCAGCAGCTTAGTTGCCCCAGATACGCAGTATTTT NA TRBJ2-3 TRBV7-9 NA
CASRAEPMIYEQYF TGTGCCAGCAGAGCGGAGCCGATGATCTACGAGCAGTACTTC NA TRBJ2-7 TRBV6-5 few
CASSSRDVSYEQYF TGTGCCAGCAGCTCCCGGGACGTCTCCTACGAGCAGTACTTC NA TRBJ2-7 TRBV7-2 few
CASSLGQMVADTQYF TGTGCCAGCAGCTTAGGACAGATGGTCGCAGATACGCAGTATTTT NA TRBJ2-3 TRBV7-2 NA
CASSLAVGSRGALLFF TGTGCCAGCAGCTTAGCTGTCGGGAGCAGGGGGGCTTTGCTGTTTTTT TRBD1 TRBJ1-4 TRBV7-9 NA
CASSRVHSGGDTQYF TGTGCCAGCAGCCGGGTCCATAGCGGGGGAGATACGCAGTATTTT TRBD2 TRBJ2-3 TRBV11-2 NA
CASSSTSIYEQYF TGTGCCAGCAGCTCCACTTCGATTTACGAGCAGTACTTC NA TRBJ2-7 TRBV7-2 NA
CASSSGVGTVQETQYF TGCGCCAGCAGCTCCGGGGTGGGCACCGTCCAAGAGACCCAGTACTTC NA TRBJ2-5 TRBV5-1 NA
CASSVALWGEDNEQFF TGTGCCAGCAGCGTAGCTTTGTGGGGGGAGGACAATGAGCAGTTCTTC NA TRBJ2-1 TRBV9 NA
CASRIKFSNEQYF TGTGCCAGCAGGATCAAATTCTCCAATGAGCAGTACTTC NA TRBJ2-7 TRBV28 NA
CASRRAGTNEKLFF TGTGCCAGCAGAAGGGCGGGGACTAATGAAAAACTGTTTTTT NA TRBJ1-4 TRBV7-2 NA